This TCR beta chain was recovered during a study of control samples from healthy donors and cancer patients. This table comes from immunoSEQ multiplex PCR, and its TCRdb copy is limited to in-frame clones, with some not included. The table lists 50,000 or so clones, roughly 94% of them singletons. Trimming pared 1 base from V and 4 bases from J, leaving 4 bases between. The CDR3 consists of 11 residues. Germline V gene lookup returns CDR1 GTSNPN and CDR2 SVGIG (reference sequence). This chain joins TRBV30 and TRBJ1-1; no firm D call. Input material: blood. The TCR originated in a young man in good health. The CDR3 DNA reads TGTGCCTGGAGTGAGCTCACTGAAGCTTTCTTT. Translation gives CAWSELTEAFF.